The 28 T cell receptor beta chains reported below all come from one sample, sequenced in a study of T-cell memory formation after mild COVID-19. TCRdb independently ran MiXCR on the 5' RACE reads; one entry per CDR3 protein. The sample has over 150,000 distinct CDR3 sequences, roughly 20% seen once. Sequenced input: PBMCs or a T cell subset sorted from them (not recorded which). These receptors originate from a man between 18 and 35 years old who had mild COVID-19 (a few samples of this study predate the infection). Cell type and time point are not known.

The sample holds a few counts of this clonotype. The CDR3, as DNA: TGCGCCAGCCGCCGTGGGTGGGGGAATAATGAAAAACTGTTTTTT. Residues: CASRRGWGNNEKLFF. The chain has TRBV4-1 and TRBJ1-4; D is perhaps TRBD1 (5 bases). Germline loops: CDR1 MGHRA, CDR2 YSYEKL. The CDR3 has 15 amino acids. V was cut by 8 bases and J by 4 bases, with 17 bases left in between.

The chain employs TRBV29-1 and TRBJ1-2; the D is unclear. CDR1 and CDR2 from the germline V gene are SQVTM and ANQGSEA. Trimming removed 6 bases at V and 1 base at J, with 6 bases between. The CDR3 runs 11 residues. CDR3 loop: CSVALNYGYTF. The CDR3 coding sequence is TGCAGCGTGGCACTTAACTATGGCTACACCTTC.

The gene calls are TRBV6-1 and TRBJ1-2, with D possibly matching TRBD1 (5 bases). The germline V gene has CDR1 MNHNS and CDR2 SASEGT. Trimming cost V 8 bases and J 3 bases, with 13 bases left between them. CDR3 size: 13 residues. CDR3 in amino acids: CASGAVTDYGYTF. The CDR3 region has the DNA TGTGCCAGCGGGGCGGTGACGGACTATGGCTACACCTTC.

A few counts support this clonotype. The gene calls are TRBV7-6 and TRBJ2-2; D perhaps matches TRBD2 (6 bases). V was pared by 4 bases and J by 4 bases, with 16 bases between. The CDR3 is made up of 16 amino acids. CDR1 and CDR2 (germline): SGHVS, FNYEAQ. CDR3 residues: CASSSTRGGPTGELFF. The CDR3 region has the DNA TGTGCCAGCAGCTCGACTAGAGGCGGTCCCACCGGGGAGCTGTTTTTT.

V usage is TRBV7-2 and J usage is TRBJ2-3, with 8 bases matching TRBD2. This CDR3 contains 17 residues. V lost 2 bases, J lost 1 base, and 8 bases stayed unmatched. The germline V gene has CDR1 SGHTA and CDR2 FQGNSA. The CDR3 spells CASSLSAGAGRTDTQYF. The CDR3, as DNA: TGTGCCAGCAGCTTATCAGCGGGGGCGGGACGCACAGATACGCAGTATTTT.

The chain joins TRBV5-1 to TRBJ1-2; D is uncertain. Germline loops: CDR1 SGHRS, CDR2 YFSETQ. V lost 0 bases, J lost 3 bases, and 12 bases lay in between. The CDR3 contains 15 residues. The DNA for the CDR3 is TGCGCCAGCAGCTTGGATCCGGGAACGGACTATGGCTACACCTTC. Translated, it gives CASSLDPGTDYGYTF.

The chain couples TRBV18 to TRBJ1-1; TRBD1 agrees at 7 bases. The ends lost 1 base at V and 4 bases at J; junction bases unmatched: 3. CDR3 length: 14 residues. Germline CDR1 is KGHSH and CDR2 is LQKENI. CDR3 region: CASSPLAGGTEAFF. CDR3 in DNA: TGTGCCAGCTCACCACTCGCAGGGGGCACTGAAGCTTTCTTT.

This clonotype came up a few times. The chain employs TRBV20-1 and TRBJ1-1; TRBD1 aligns across 7 bases. There are 12 residues in the CDR3. In germline, CDR1 is DFQATT, CDR2 SNEGSKA (reference sequence). With V trimmed by 7 bases and J by 7 bases, 9 bases remained unmatched. The CDR3: CSVQDRPVEAFF. CDR3 sequence (DNA): TGCAGTGTCCAGGACAGGCCCGTTGAAGCTTTCTTT.

The chain carries TRBV14 and TRBJ2-1; the D gene is possibly TRBD2 (5 bases). Germline V gives CDR1 SGHDN, CDR2 FVKESK. CDR3 size: 16 residues. V was trimmed by 4 bases and J by 9 bases, leaving 22 bases between them. The CDR3 DNA reads TGTGCCAGCAGCCCCATTGGACCTCCGAGTGCGGGTGAGCAGTTCTTC. Protein product: CASSPIGPPSAGEQFF.

This clonotype appeared a few times. V gene TRBV6-5 combines with J gene TRBJ1-1, with D possibly TRBD1 on 5 matching bases. V lost 7 bases to trimming and J lost 1 base, with 13 bases between them. The V gene's germline CDR1 is MNHEY and CDR2 SVGAGI. The CDR3 loop spans 14 amino acids. The CDR3 here is CASTRDYSNTEAFF. The CDR3 coding sequence is TGTGCCAGCACCAGGGATTATTCGAACACTGAAGCTTTCTTT.

The chain uses TRBV7-9 and TRBJ2-1; D gene ambiguous. Trimming took 5 bases from V and 8 from J, leaving 10 bases between them. The CDR3 has 12 residues. Germline CDR1 reads SEHNR; CDR2 reads FQNEAQ (reference sequence). The CDR3 spells CASSRSDDEQFF. CDR3 coding DNA: TGTGCCAGCAGCCGCTCGGATGATGAGCAGTTCTTC.

A few counts support this clonotype. CDR3 sequence (DNA): TGCGCCAGCAGCTTGGGAACTCAGGCGAACGGCTACACCTTC. Its translation is CASSLGTQANGYTF. V gene TRBV5-1 combines with J gene TRBJ1-2; D uncertain. The V end lost 0 bases, the J end lost 8 bases, and 14 bases lay between the germline ends. CDR3 length: 14 amino acids. Germline CDR1 is SGHRS and CDR2 is YFSETQ.

The chain employs TRBV28 and TRBJ2-2; possible D gene TRBD2, 6 bases. The V and J ends lost 8 bases and 6 bases respectively, with 10 bases between them. Germline loops: CDR1 MDHEN, CDR2 SYDVKM. This CDR3 is built from 12 residues. CDR3 sequence (DNA): TGTGCCAGCGGAGGGGAGCCCGGGGAGCTGTTTTTT. As protein: CASGGEPGELFF.

V and J are TRBV27 and TRBJ1-2; the D gene is possibly TRBD1 (5 bases). Germline V gene data show CDR1 as MNHEY and CDR2 as SMNVEV (reference sequence). The V gene lost 0 bases and the J gene lost 3 bases, with 8 bases spanning the gap. This CDR3 is 14 amino acids long. The CDR3 sequence is CASSLSTGHYGYTF. The CDR3 nucleotides are TGTGCCAGCAGTTTATCGACGGGACACTATGGCTACACCTTC.

This clonotype was picked up a small number of times. V usage is TRBV6-5 and J usage is TRBJ1-6; TRBD1 matches at 7 bases. With V trimmed by 2 bases and J by 10 bases, 8 bases remained unmatched. The CDR3 is 15 amino acids. Germline V gives CDR1 MNHEY, CDR2 SVGAGI. Here the CDR3 DNA reads TGTGCCAGCAGTTACACACAGGGGTTGGAGTCACCCCTCCACTTT. Translated: CASSYTQGLESPLHF.

The V and J genes are TRBV7-9 and TRBJ1-4; 8 positions match TRBD1. Germline values: CDR1 SEHNR, CDR2 FQNEAQ (reference sequence). Unmatched junction bases numbered 6, after V lost 3 bases and J lost 12 bases. This CDR3 has 13 amino acids. The CDR3 nucleotides are TGTGCCAGCAGCTTTACAACACAGGGGGAACTGTTTTTT. Protein product: CASSFTTQGELFF.

This rearrangement joins TRBV6-1 to TRBJ2-5; either TRBD1 or TRBD2 may fit D (5 bases each). The V and J ends lost 4 bases and 3 bases respectively, with 15 bases between them. In germline, CDR1 is MNHNS, CDR2 SASEGT. CDR3 length equals 15 residues. CDR3 protein: CASSVSGTSEETQYF. The CDR3 coding sequence is TGTGCCAGCAGTGTCTCCGGGACGTCGGAAGAGACCCAGTACTTC.

V gene TRBV6-2 or TRBV6-3 combines with J gene TRBJ2-5; 13 bases map to TRBD2. Germline CDR1 and CDR2: MNHEY and SVGEGT. V dropped 6 bases and J dropped 4; count of bases not matched to a gene: 2. The CDR3 contains 14 residues. The CDR3 nucleotides read TGTGCCAGCAGGCGGACTAGCGGGGGAGAGACCCAGTACTTC. Its protein is CASRRTSGGETQYF.

This clonotype was seen more than once but under ten times. The chain recombines TRBV7-2 with TRBJ2-2; perhaps TRBD2 as D (6 bases). Between the trimmed V and J ends, which lost 1 base and 5 bases, there was a span of 11 bases. The germline gives CDR1 SGHTA, CDR2 FQGNSA. The CDR3 length is 15 residues. In DNA, the CDR3 is TGTGCCAGCAGCTTAGGCCCTCGGGGGACCGGGGAGCTGTTTTTT. This encodes CASSLGPRGTGELFF.

This clonotype has only a few counts. The chain uses TRBV20-1 and TRBJ1-1; 8 nucleotides match TRBD1. Trimming at V came to 0 bases and at J to 6 bases, leaving 6 bases not matched to a gene. Germline values: CDR1 DFQATT, CDR2 SNEGSKA (reference sequence). This CDR3 is 14 amino acids long. CDR3 in amino acids: CSARERGTGAEAFF. As DNA, the CDR3 is TGCAGTGCTAGAGAAAGGGGGACAGGAGCTGAAGCTTTCTTT.

The sample holds many counts of this clonotype. The chain couples TRBV5-1 to TRBJ2-1; a possible D gene is TRBD2 (5 bases). The CDR3 extends over 16 amino acids. V was trimmed by 0 bases and J by 0 bases, leaving 10 bases between them. Looked up from germline, CDR1 is SGHRS and CDR2 is YFSETQ. The CDR3 coding sequence is TGCGCCAGCAGCTTGGGGCAGCGGCTCTCCTACAATGAGCAGTTCTTC. It yields the protein CASSLGQRLSYNEQFF.

The sample holds a few counts of this clonotype. The genes are TRBV5-4 and TRBJ2-7; D unresolved. This CDR3 region has 15 residues. Per germline, CDR1 SGHNT and CDR2 YYREEE (reference sequence). Trimming stripped 0 bases from V and 5 bases from J, with 15 bases between. DNA for the CDR3: TGTGCCAGCAGCTTGGTGGGCTCCCGTGGGGACGAGCAGTACTTC. This translates into CASSLVGSRGDEQYF.

The J gene is TRBJ2-5, the V gene TRBV6-6; D perhaps matches TRBD1 (5 bases). This CDR3 comprises 14 residues. Looked up from germline, CDR1 is MNHNY and CDR2 is SVGAGI (reference sequence). The V gene lost 6 bases and the J gene lost 3 bases, with 14 bases spanning the gap. The CDR3 nucleotides are TGTGCCAGCAGGTGGGGCCTACGGGAAGAGACCCAGTACTTC. This encodes CASRWGLREETQYF.

This clonotype was recorded many times. The rearrangement joins TRBV6-2 or TRBV6-3 to TRBJ2-3, with 9 bases identical to TRBD2. CDR3 length: 13 amino acids. Germline V gene sequence: CDR1 MNHEY, CDR2 SVGEGT. V dropped 7 bases and J dropped 10; count of bases not matched to a gene: 9. The CDR3 spells CASKAPAGGPQYF. Here the CDR3 DNA reads TGTGCCAGCAAAGCCCCTGCGGGAGGGCCGCAGTATTTT.

The chain is built from TRBV3-1 and TRBJ1-6; 10 positions agree with TRBD1. The CDR3 totals 16 residues. V lost 0 bases to trimming and J lost 10 bases; unmatched junction nucleotides: 6. The V gene's germline CDR1 is LGHDT and CDR2 YNNKEL (reference sequence). CDR3 DNA sequence: TGTGCCAGCAGCCAAGATAGGGGGACAGGGGTATCACCCCTCCACTTT. This codes for CASSQDRGTGVSPLHF.

The chain recombines TRBV6-2 or TRBV6-3 with TRBJ2-2; 12 positions agree with TRBD2. CDR3 size: 14 residues. Germline values: CDR1 MNHEY, CDR2 SVGEGT. V dropped 7 bases and J dropped 7; count of bases not matched to a gene: 4. CDR3 nucleotides: TGTGCCAGCACCCAACTAGCGGGAGGCGGGGAGCTGTTTTTT. Its protein is CASTQLAGGGELFF.

This clonotype came up a few times. This chain connects TRBV27 to TRBJ2-4; 9 bases line up with TRBD1. The length of the CDR3 is 13 residues. V lost 6 bases and J lost 8; bases outside the gene matches: 5. Germline V CDR1 and CDR2: MNHEY, SMNVEV (reference sequence). The CDR3 DNA follows: TGTGCCAGCAGCCTACAGGGGGCGTACATTCAGTACTTC. This translates into CASSLQGAYIQYF.

Only a few counts were recorded for this clonotype. V is TRBV4-3 and J is TRBJ2-5; 12 nucleotides line up with TRBD2. Looked up from germline, CDR1 is LGHNA and CDR2 is YSLEER. The CDR3 runs to 18 residues. J gave up 3 bases and V 0 bases, and 8 bases lay outside the gene matches. The CDR3 protein is CASSQDPASGGAEETQYF. The CDR3 coding sequence is TGCGCCAGCAGCCAAGATCCGGCTAGCGGGGGGGCCGAAGAGACCCAGTACTTC.